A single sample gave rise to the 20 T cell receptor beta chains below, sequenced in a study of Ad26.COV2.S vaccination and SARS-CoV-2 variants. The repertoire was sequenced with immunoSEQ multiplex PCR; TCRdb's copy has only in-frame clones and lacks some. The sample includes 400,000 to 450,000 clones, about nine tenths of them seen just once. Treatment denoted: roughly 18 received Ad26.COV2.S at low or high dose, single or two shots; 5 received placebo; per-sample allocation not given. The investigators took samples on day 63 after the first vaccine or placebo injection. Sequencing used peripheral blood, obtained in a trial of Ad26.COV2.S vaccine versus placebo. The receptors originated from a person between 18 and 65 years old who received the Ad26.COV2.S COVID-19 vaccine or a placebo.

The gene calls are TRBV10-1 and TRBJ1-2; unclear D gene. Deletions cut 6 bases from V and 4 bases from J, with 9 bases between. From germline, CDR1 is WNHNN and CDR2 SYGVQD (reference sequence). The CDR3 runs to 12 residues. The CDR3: CASSDDLYGYTF. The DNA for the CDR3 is TGCGCCAGCAGCGACGATCTCTATGGCTACACCTTC.

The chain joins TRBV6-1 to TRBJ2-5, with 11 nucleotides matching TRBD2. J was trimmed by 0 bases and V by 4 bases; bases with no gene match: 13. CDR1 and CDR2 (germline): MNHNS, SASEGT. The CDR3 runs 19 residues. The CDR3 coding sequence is TGTGCCAGCAGTGGACAGACTAGCGGGACGATGGGCTACCAAGAGACCCAGTACTTC. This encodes CASSGQTSGTMGYQETQYF.

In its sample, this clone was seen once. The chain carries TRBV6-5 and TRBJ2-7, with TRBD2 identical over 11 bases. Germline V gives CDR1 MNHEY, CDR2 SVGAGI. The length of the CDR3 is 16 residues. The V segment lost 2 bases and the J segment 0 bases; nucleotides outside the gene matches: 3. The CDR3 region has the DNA TGTGCCAGCAGTTACCCTACTAGCGGGAGCTCCTACGAGCAGTACTTC. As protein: CASSYPTSGSSYEQYF.

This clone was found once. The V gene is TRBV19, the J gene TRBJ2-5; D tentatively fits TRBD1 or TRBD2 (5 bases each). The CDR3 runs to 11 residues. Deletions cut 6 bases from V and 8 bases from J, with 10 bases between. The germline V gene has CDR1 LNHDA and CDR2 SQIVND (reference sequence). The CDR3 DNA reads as TGTGCCAGTAGATTCGGGGCCACCCAGTACTTC. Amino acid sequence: CASRFGATQYF.

The CDR3: CASSLGPEGKLFF. Here the CDR3 DNA reads TGTGCCAGCAGCCTGGGTCCTGAGGGAAAACTGTTTTTT. This chain joins TRBV11-3 and TRBJ1-4; D uncertain. Germline V gives CDR1 SGHNT, CDR2 YENEEA. V was pared by 5 bases and J by 10 bases, with 14 bases between. CDR3 length: 13 residues. Together with reference TRBV11-3 and TRBJ1-4, the CDR3 gives the full variable domain: EAGVVQSPRYKIIEKKQPVAFWCNPISGHNTLYWYLQNLGQGPELLIRYENEEAVDDSQLPKDRFSAERLKGVDSTLKIQPAELGDSAVYLCASSLGPEGKLFFGSGTQLSVL.

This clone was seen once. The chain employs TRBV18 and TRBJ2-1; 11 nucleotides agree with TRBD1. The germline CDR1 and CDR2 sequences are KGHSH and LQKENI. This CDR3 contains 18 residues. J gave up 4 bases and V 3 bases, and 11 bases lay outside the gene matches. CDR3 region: CASSPIRLGQGGYNEQFF. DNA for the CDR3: TGTGCCAGCTCACCCATACGGTTGGGACAGGGGGGATACAATGAGCAGTTCTTC.

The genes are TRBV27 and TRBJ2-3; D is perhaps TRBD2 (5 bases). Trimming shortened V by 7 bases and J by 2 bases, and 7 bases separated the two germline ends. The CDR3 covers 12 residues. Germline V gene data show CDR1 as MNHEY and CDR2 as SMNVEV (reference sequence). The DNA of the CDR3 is TGTGCCAGCATCGGGGACACAGATACGCAGTATTTT. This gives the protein CASIGDTDTQYF.

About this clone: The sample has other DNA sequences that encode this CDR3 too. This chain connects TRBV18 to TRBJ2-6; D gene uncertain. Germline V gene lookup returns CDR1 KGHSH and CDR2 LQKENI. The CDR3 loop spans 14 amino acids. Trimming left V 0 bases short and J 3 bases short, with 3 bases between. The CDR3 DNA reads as TGTGCCAGCTCACCACCGAGTGGGGCCAACGTCCTGACTTTC. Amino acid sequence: CASSPPSGANVLTF. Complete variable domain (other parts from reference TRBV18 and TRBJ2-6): NAGVMQNPRHLVRRRGQEARLRCSPMKGHSHVYWYRQLPEEGLKFMVYLQKENIIDESGMPKERFSAEFPKEGPSILRIQQVVRGDSAAYFCASSPPSGANVLTFGAGSRLTVL.

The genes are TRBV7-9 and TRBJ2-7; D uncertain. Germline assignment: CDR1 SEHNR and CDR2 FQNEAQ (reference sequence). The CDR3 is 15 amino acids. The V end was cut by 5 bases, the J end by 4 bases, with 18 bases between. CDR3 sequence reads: CASSPEDRWGYEQYF. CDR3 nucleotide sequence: TGTGCCAGCAGCCCCGAGGACCGATGGGGATACGAGCAGTACTTC.

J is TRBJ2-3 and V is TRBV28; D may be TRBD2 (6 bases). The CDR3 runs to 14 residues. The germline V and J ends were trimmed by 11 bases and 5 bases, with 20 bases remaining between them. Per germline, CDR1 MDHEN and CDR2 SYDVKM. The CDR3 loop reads CAGGLGGAKDTQYF. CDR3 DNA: TGTGCCGGAGGACTGGGGGGAGCTAAAGATACGCAGTATTTT.

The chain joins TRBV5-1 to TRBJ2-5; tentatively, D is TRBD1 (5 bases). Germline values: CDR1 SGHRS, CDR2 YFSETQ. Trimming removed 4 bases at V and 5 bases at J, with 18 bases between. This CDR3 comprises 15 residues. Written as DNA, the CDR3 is TGCGCCAGCAGCGATCCAACAAGGGGTGGCGAGACCCAGTACTTC. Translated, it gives CASSDPTRGGETQYF.

CDR3 protein: CASSFGQEGNQPQHF. The CDR3 region has the DNA TGTGCCAGCAGCTTCGGACAGGAGGGCAATCAGCCCCAGCATTTT. This sequence joins TRBV7-9 and TRBJ1-5, with 7 nucleotides matching TRBD1. V shed 3 bases and J 2 bases; nucleotides not matched to a gene: 4. The CDR3 extends over 15 amino acids. Per the germline V gene, CDR1 is SEHNR and CDR2 is FQNEAQ (reference sequence).

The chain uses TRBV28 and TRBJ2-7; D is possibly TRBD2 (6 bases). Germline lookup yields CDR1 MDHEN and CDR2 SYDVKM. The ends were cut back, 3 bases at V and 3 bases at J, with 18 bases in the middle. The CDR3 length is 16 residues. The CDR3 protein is CASSLGGSGDRYEQYF. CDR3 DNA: TGTGCCAGCAGTTTGGGGGGATCGGGAGACCGCTACGAGCAGTACTTC. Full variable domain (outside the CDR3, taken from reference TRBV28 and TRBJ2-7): DVKVTQSSRYLVKRTGEKVFLECVQDMDHENMFWYRQDPGLGLRLIYFSYDVKMKEKGDIPEGYSVSREKKERFSLILESASTNQTSMYLCASSLGGSGDRYEQYFGPGTRLTVT.

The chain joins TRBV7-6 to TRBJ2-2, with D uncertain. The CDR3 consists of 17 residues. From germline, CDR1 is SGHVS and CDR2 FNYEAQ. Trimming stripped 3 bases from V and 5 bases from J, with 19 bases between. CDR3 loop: CASSLGWAAGVTGELFF. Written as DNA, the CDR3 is TGTGCCAGCAGCTTGGGGTGGGCCGCAGGAGTGACCGGGGAGCTGTTTTTT.

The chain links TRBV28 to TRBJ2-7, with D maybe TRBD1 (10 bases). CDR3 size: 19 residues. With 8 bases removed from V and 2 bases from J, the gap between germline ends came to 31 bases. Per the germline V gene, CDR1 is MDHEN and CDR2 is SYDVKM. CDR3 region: CASPPAGGTGDHLTYEQYF. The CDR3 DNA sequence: TGTGCCAGCCCCCCCGCGGGGGGGACAGGGGACCACCTTACCTACGAGCAGTACTTC.

Here the CDR3 reads CASRPTGGAYGYTF. As DNA, the CDR3 is TGTGCCAGCAGACCTACAGGGGGCGCTTATGGCTACACCTTC. The gene calls are TRBV25-1 and TRBJ1-2, with 9 nucleotides matching TRBD1. The V segment lost 6 bases and the J segment 5 bases; nucleotides outside the gene matches: 7. There are 14 residues in the CDR3. Looked up from germline, CDR1 is MGHDK and CDR2 is SYGVNS.

CDR3 coding DNA: TGTGCCATCACTACCGGGACGGGGTCCTACGAGCAGTACTTC. Protein: CAITTGTGSYEQYF. This chain connects TRBV10-3 to TRBJ2-7; possibly TRBD1 or TRBD2 for D (5 bases each). There are 14 residues in the CDR3. V shed 7 bases and J shed 1 base, with 14 bases lying between them. CDR1 is ENHRY and CDR2 is SYGVKD in the germline V gene.

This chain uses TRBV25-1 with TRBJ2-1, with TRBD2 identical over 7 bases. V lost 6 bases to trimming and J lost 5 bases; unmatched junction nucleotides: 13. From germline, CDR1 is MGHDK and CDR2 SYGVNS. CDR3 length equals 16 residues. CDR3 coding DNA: TGTGCCAGCAGGAGCGTGGGGGGGTCCTGGGACAATGAGCAGTTCTTC. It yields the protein CASRSVGGSWDNEQFF.

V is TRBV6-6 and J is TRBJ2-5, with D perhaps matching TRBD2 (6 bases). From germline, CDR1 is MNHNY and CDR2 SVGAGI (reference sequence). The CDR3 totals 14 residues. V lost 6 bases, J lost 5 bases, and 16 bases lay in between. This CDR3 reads CASRTRESGETQYF. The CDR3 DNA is TGTGCCAGCAGGACACGGGAGTCGGGTGAGACCCAGTACTTC.

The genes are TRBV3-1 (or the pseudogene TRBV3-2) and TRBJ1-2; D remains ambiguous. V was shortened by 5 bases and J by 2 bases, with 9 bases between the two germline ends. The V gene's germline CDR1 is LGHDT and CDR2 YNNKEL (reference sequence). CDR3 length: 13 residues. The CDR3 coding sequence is TGTGCCAGCAGCGTCAGGAAAAACTATGGCTACACCTTC. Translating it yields CASSVRKNYGYTF.